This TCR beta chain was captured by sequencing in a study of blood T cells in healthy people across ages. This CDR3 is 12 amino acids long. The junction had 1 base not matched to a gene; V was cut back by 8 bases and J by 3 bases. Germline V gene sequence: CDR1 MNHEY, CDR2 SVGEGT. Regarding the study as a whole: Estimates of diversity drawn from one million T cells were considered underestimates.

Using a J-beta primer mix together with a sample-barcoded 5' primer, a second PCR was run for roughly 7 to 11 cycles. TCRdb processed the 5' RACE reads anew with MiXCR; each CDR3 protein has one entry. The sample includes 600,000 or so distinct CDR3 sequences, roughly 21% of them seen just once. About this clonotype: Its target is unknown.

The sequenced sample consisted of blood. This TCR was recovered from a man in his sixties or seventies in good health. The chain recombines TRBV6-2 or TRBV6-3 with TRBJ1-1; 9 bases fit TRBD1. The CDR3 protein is CASGQGYTEAFF. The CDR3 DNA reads TGTGCCAGCGGACAGGGGTACACTGAAGCTTTCTTT.